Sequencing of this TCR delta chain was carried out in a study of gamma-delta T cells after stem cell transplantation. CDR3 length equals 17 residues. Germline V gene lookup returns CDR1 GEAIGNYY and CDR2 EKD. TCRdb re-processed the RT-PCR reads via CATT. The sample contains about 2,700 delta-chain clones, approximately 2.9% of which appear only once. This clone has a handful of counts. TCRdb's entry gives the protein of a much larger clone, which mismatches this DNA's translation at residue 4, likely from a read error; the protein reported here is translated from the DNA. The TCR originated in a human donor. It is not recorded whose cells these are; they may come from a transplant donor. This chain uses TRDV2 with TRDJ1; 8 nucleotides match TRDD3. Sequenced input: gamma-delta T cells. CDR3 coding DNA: TGTGCCTGTGGCACCGTACTGGGGGTCCAGTACACCGATAAACTCATCTTT. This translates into CACGTVLGVQYTDKLIF.